Below are 22 T cell receptor beta chains sequenced from a single sample in a study of blood T cells in healthy people across ages. Together with a sample-barcoded 5' primer, a J-beta primer mix was included in a second PCR lasting roughly 6 to 12 cycles. TCRdb recomputed calls from the 5' RACE reads with MiXCR, one row per CDR3 protein. The table lists 1.5 million to 2 million distinct CDR3 sequences, 28% of them singletons. The sample taken for sequencing was blood. These receptors were taken from a woman aged 25 to 39 in good health.

The chain has TRBV20-1 and TRBJ1-1; D may be TRBD1 (5 bases). Germline CDR1 DFQATT, CDR2 SNEGSKA (reference sequence). With 0 bases removed from V and 4 bases from J, the gap between germline ends came to 21 bases. This CDR3 contains 17 residues. The CDR3 protein is CSARDYQGRGDSTEAFF. The CDR3 DNA sequence: TGCAGTGCTAGAGATTATCAGGGTCGGGGGGATAGCACTGAAGCTTTCTTT.

This clonotype was seen a handful of times. V is TRBV5-1 and J is TRBJ1-2; the match to TRBD1 covers 10 bases. The CDR3 runs to 15 residues. Trimming took 0 bases from V and 5 from J; bases not matched to a gene: 4. The germline V gene has CDR1 SGHRS and CDR2 YFSETQ. The CDR3 spells CASSLDGTGDYGYTF. The CDR3 bases are TGCGCCAGCAGCTTGGACGGGACAGGGGATTATGGCTACACCTTC.

On this clonotype itself: A much larger clone lies one base from this, so it may be a read error. The rearrangement uses TRBV12-3 or TRBV12-4 and TRBJ1-2, with no clear D. Trimming pared 7 bases from V and 6 bases from J, leaving 0 bases between. This CDR3 comprises 8 residues. CDR3 residues: CASNGYTF. The CDR3 DNA sequence: TGTGCCAGCAATGGCTACACCTTC.

This clonotype was seen just once. A much larger clone differs from this one at a single base, so this may be a read error. This sequence joins TRBV7-9 and TRBJ2-7, with TRBD1 identical over 11 bases. The CDR3 extends over 15 amino acids. In germline, CDR1 is SEHNR, CDR2 FQNEAQ (reference sequence). The CDR3 reads CTSTFQPGQGDEQYF. The DNA of the CDR3 is TGTACCAGCACCTTCCAACCGGGACAGGGGGACGAGCAGTACTTC.

The chain carries TRBV2 and TRBJ1-2; D remains unclear. V lost 6 bases and J 3 bases, leaving 14 bases between the germline ends. Looked up from germline, CDR1 is SNHLY and CDR2 is FYNNEI. CDR3 length: 14 residues. The CDR3 bases are TGTGCCAGCAGAAGGGTCCTGCTAGACTATGGCTACACCTTC. It encodes CASRRVLLDYGYTF.

This chain joins TRBV10-3 and TRBJ2-7; D is possibly TRBD2 (6 bases). The CDR3 runs 15 residues. Per the germline V gene, CDR1 is ENHRY and CDR2 is SYGVKD. The V gene lost 2 bases and the J gene lost 0 bases, with 11 bases spanning the gap. CDR3 nucleotide sequence: TGTGCCATCAGTGAGGGCGGGGCAAGCTCCTACGAGCAGTACTTC. Translated: CAISEGGASSYEQYF.

The chain employs TRBV12-3 or TRBV12-4 and TRBJ1-4; D is unclear. The CDR3 is 15 residues long. V lost 6 bases to trimming and J lost 2 bases, with 13 bases between them. The CDR3 nucleotides read TGTGCCAGCAGGGACTCGCTCCGGACTAATGAAAAACTGTTTTTT. It specifies CASRDSLRTNEKLFF.

This clonotype was observed a handful of times. V and J are TRBV5-1 and TRBJ1-1, with a weak D call TRBD1 (5 bases). CDR3 length: 16 residues. In germline, CDR1 is SGHRS, CDR2 YFSETQ. Trimming took 4 bases from V and 4 from J, leaving 20 bases between them. The CDR3 sequence: CASSPGGSRAVTEAFF. CDR3 sequence (DNA): TGCGCCAGCAGCCCCGGAGGTAGCAGGGCGGTCACTGAAGCTTTCTTT.

The J gene is TRBJ1-5, the V gene TRBV12-5; no clear D. Germline CDR1 and CDR2: LGHNT and FRNRAP. V was pared by 1 base and J by 0 bases, with 10 bases between. This CDR3 region has 16 residues. This chain's CDR3 is CASGLGAYDSNQPQHF. The CDR3 DNA reads TGTGCTAGTGGTTTGGGAGCATACGATAGCAATCAGCCCCAGCATTTT.

This chain joins TRBV20-1 and TRBJ2-7; 11 bases match TRBD1. V lost 1 base and J lost 2; bases outside the gene matches: 7. In germline, CDR1 is DFQATT, CDR2 SNEGSKA (reference sequence). This CDR3 is 16 amino acids long. The CDR3 region is CSARVPRTGGAYEQYF. In DNA form, the CDR3 reads TGCAGTGCTAGAGTTCCGCGGACAGGGGGCGCCTACGAGCAGTACTTC.

Notes on this clonotype: Sequence at one end of the junction differs from germline and may be a read error. The chain employs TRBV7-2 and TRBJ1-1; D not resolved. The CDR3 spans 12 residues. The germline V gene encodes CDR1 SGHTA and CDR2 FQGNSA. CDR3 nucleotide sequence: TGTGCCAGCAGCTTAGGGGCGGTTGAAGCCTTCTTT. Translating gives CASSLGAVEAFF.

In its sample, this clonotype was seen many times. The gene calls are TRBV29-1 and TRBJ2-7; 8 positions agree with TRBD1. With V trimmed by 7 bases and J by 1 base, 6 bases remained unmatched. This CDR3 comprises 13 residues. Germline V gene sequence: CDR1 SQVTM, CDR2 ANQGSEA. The CDR3 sequence is CSATGGESYEQYF. The CDR3 DNA reads as TGCAGCGCCACAGGGGGTGAGTCCTACGAGCAGTACTTC.

This clonotype was observed a few times. The V call is TRBV20-1, the J call TRBJ2-3, with D hard to call. The CDR3 contains 13 residues. V was clipped by 3 bases and J by 6 bases, with 13 bases between them. From germline, CDR1 is DFQATT and CDR2 SNEGSKA (reference sequence). The CDR3 spells CSARRDVTDTQYF. Written as DNA, the CDR3 is TGCAGTGCTAGGCGCGACGTTACCGATACGCAGTATTTT.

This clonotype has only a few counts. CDR3 in amino acids: CSAGRQDGSYTF. Here the CDR3 DNA reads TGCAGTGCTGGCCGACAGGACGGTAGCTACACCTTC. The rearrangement joins TRBV20-1 to TRBJ1-2, with a weak D call TRBD1 (6 bases). CDR1 DFQATT and CDR2 SNEGSKA come from the germline V gene (reference sequence). The CDR3 runs 12 residues. V gave up 5 bases and J gave up 9 bases, with 16 bases separating them.

This clonotype was observed a few times. The chain recombines TRBV7-2 with TRBJ2-1; D may be TRBD2 (5 bases). The germline CDR1 and CDR2 sequences are SGHTA and FQGNSA. This CDR3 has 15 residues. Trimming took off 1 base at V and 3 bases at J, with 10 bases between the two ends. The CDR3 DNA reads as TGTGCCAGCAGCTTAGAGGCCGGGAACTACAATGAGCAGTTCTTC. This codes for CASSLEAGNYNEQFF.

This clonotype has just a few counts. The junction does not match germline at one end; this may be a read error. The chain is built from TRBV4-2 and TRBJ2-2; no clear D gene. This CDR3 region has 15 residues. From germline, CDR1 is LGHNA and CDR2 YNFKEQ. The CDR3 sequence: CAGSQSRPYTEELFF. For the CDR3, the DNA is TGTGCCGGCAGCCAAAGCCGCCCTTACACCGAGGAGCTGTTTTTT.

This clonotype showed up just a few times. This chain's CDR3 is CASSLSIRTAVYGYTF. For the CDR3, the DNA is TGTGCCAGCAGTTTAAGCATACGGACAGCTGTCTATGGCTACACCTTC. This rearrangement joins TRBV12-3 or TRBV12-4 to TRBJ1-2; TRBD1 might be the D (6 bases). The CDR3 is 16 residues long. V lost 2 bases and J 4 bases, leaving 17 bases between the germline ends.

The chain couples TRBV27 to TRBJ1-1; D unclear. Germline values: CDR1 MNHEY, CDR2 SMNVEV (reference sequence). The CDR3 consists of 13 residues. V was clipped by 0 bases and J by 8 bases, with 10 bases between them. The CDR3 here is CASSLSPAWEAFF. The CDR3 DNA follows: TGTGCCAGCAGTTTATCACCCGCGTGGGAAGCTTTCTTT.

This clonotype was seen a handful of times. The chain recombines TRBV6-5 with TRBJ2-2; 10 positions match TRBD2. The CDR3 totals 15 residues. Germline trimming cut 4 bases from V and 6 bases from J; bases unmatched to any gene: 5. Per the germline V gene, CDR1 is MNHEY and CDR2 is SVGAGI. CDR3 residues: CASSWTGTSAGELFF. The CDR3 nucleotides are TGTGCCAGCAGTTGGACCGGGACTAGCGCCGGGGAGCTGTTTTTT.

The chain carries TRBV6-5 and TRBJ2-1; 9 bases are shared with TRBD2. The junction had 13 bases not matched to a gene; V was cut back by 0 bases and J by 7 bases. The germline V gene encodes CDR1 MNHEY and CDR2 SVGAGI. There are 18 residues in the CDR3. The CDR3 region is CASSYSFGVSGSLNEQFF. The DNA of the CDR3 is TGTGCCAGCAGTTACTCCTTCGGGGTTAGCGGGAGTTTGAATGAGCAGTTCTTC.

This clonotype was recorded a few times. The chain employs TRBV12-3 or TRBV12-4 and TRBJ1-2; tentative D call: TRBD1 (6 bases). This CDR3 has 16 residues. V lost 5 bases and J 0 bases, leaving 16 bases between the germline ends. CDR3 coding DNA: TGTGCCAGCAGTGACTACGGGACACAGACTAACTATGGCTACACCTTC. It codes for CASSDYGTQTNYGYTF.

V and J are TRBV9 and TRBJ2-1; 9 positions match TRBD2. This CDR3 is built from 16 residues. Germline assignment: CDR1 SGDLS and CDR2 YYNGEE. Germline trimming cut 0 bases from V and 5 bases from J; bases unmatched to any gene: 6. For the CDR3, the DNA is TGTGCCAGCAGCGTAGGCCCTAGCGGGGACCACAATGAGCAGTTCTTC. This codes for CASSVGPSGDHNEQFF. Variable domain in full (rest from reference TRBV9 and TRBJ2-1): DSGVTQTPKHLITATGQRVTLRCSPRSGDLSVYWYQQSLDQGLQFLIQYYNGEERAKGNILERFSAQQFPDLHSELNLSSLELGDSALYFCASSVGPSGDHNEQFFGPGTRLTVL.